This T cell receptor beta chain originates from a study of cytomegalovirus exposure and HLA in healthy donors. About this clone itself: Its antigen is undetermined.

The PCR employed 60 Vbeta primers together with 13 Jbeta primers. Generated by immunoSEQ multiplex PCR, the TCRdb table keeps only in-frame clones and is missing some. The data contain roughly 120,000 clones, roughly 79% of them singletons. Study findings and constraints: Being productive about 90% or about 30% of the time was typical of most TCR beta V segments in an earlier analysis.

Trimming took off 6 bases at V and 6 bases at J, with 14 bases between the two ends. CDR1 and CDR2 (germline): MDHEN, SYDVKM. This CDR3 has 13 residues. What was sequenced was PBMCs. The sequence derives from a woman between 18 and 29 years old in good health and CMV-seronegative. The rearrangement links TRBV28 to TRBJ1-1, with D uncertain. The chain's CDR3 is CASSPGPRAEAFF. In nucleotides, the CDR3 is TGTGCCAGCAGCCCTGGGCCGCGGGCTGAAGCTTTCTTT.